This TCR beta chain comes out of a study of blood T cell repertoires in COVID-19. Study-level information: Some COVID-19 samples were acute and others convalescent; all came from the United States, Italy and Spain. Nucleic acid was either cDNA or gDNA, and it came from T cells, B-cell-depleted T cells, or PBMCs.

As processed by the authors: Quantification of nucleated cells was approximated via reference gene primer amplification. TCRdb's table, derived via immunoSEQ multiplex PCR, lists solely in-frame clones and lacks some. The DNA was the basis for D and trimming; V, J and clone size are from that table. The sample yields some 150,000 clones, approximately 83% seen once. Germline V gene lookup returns CDR1 MGHDK and CDR2 SYGVNS. V gave up 7 bases and J gave up 5 bases; unmatched junction bases: 15. This CDR3 is built from 17 residues. Seattle cases were enrolled at active infection and followed longitudinally.

The receptor's source is a woman aged 60-75 years with COVID-19, enrolled during active disease. The sequenced sample was peripheral blood. The chain is built from TRBV25-1 and TRBJ1-4, with TRBD1 matching over 8 bases. CDR3 DNA: TGTGCCAGCACTACCAAACATCGGACAGGGCTCAATGAAAAACTGTTTTTT. Translated, it gives CASTTKHRTGLNEKLFF.